This TCR beta chain was captured by sequencing in a study of response to subunit inactivated influenza vaccine (dated by TCRdb to the late 2010s). For the study in its entirety: The study used deep quantitative T cell receptor repertoire profiling to track responses to a trivalent subunit inactivated influenza vaccine.

The library was obtained by RT-PCR. The data were produced on an Illumina HiSeq 2500. TCRdb cleaned the public reads at Q25 with fastp, built clones with MiXCR and kept in-frame beta chains. Duplicate CDR3 protein sequences are folded into a single record with the most common DNA and genes. The sample table shows 500,000 to 600,000 distinct CDR3 sequences, and around 8% are seen once. Jointly, the top ten make up roughly 13% of the sample. Looking up the germline V gene yields CDR1 MNHEY and CDR2 SVGEGT. V lost 5 bases and J lost 5 bases, and the count of bases not matched to a germline gene is 11. Counted from cysteine to phenylalanine, this CDR3 has 16 amino acids. The DNA shown is the 48-base CDR3, in frame from base 1. The full study reports these points: The authors proposed that each seasonal influenza vaccination may bring in only a limited number of new T cells.

This clonotype was detected only a few times. No antigen is known for it. There are no base qualities to consult, and no much larger clone falls within one base. Here the sequenced sample was PBMCs from blood, taken about 24 months after vaccination. The receptor's source is a man in his fifties or sixties who received an inactivated influenza vaccine. Donor details come from another sample of the same person, matched by shared clones. Recombination linked TRBV6-2 or TRBV6-3 to TRBJ2-5, with 10 bases matching TRBD2. The CDR3 reads as follows: CASSHRIAGGVETQYF. The sequenced DNA is TGTGCCAGCAGTCACCGGATAGCGGGGGGTGTGGAGACCCAGTACTTC.